Below, 4 T cell receptor beta chains from the same sample are listed, as sequenced in a study of T cell repertoires in cytomegalovirus infection (dated by TCRdb to about 2019). Taken with the paper, the label for treatment or condition translates to: in vitro stimulation with specific CMV peptide epitopes to enrich CMV-specific T cells. Sequenced on an Illumina HiSeq 1500. TCRdb reran the public reads through fastp at Q25 and MiXCR, keeping productive beta chains. Duplicate CDR3 protein sequences are folded into a single record with the most common DNA and genes. This sample comprises 310,000 or so distinct CDR3 sequences, approximately 25% of them detected only once. The ten largest clones add up to 13% of the sample. Their target antigens are unknown. The sample was cultured PBMCs, taken from culture after CMV antigen stimulation. The receptors come from a human donor in good health (CMV status not recorded). Some clones in this sample may be carry-over from other donors' samples.

J is TRBJ2-3 and V is TRBV7-9; 8 bases map to TRBD2. The CDR3 has 12 residues. Losses at the gene ends were 5 bases for V and 8 bases for J; bases not matched to a gene: 3. CDR1 SEHNR and CDR2 FQNEAQ come from the germline V gene (reference sequence). The CDR3 nucleotides read TGTGCCAGCAGCCCGACTAGCGCTACGCAGTATTTT. Encoded protein: CASSPTSATQYF. The full variable domain, completed using reference TRBV7-9 and TRBJ2-3, is DTGVSQNPRHKITKRGQNVTFRCDPISEHNRLYWYRQTLGQGPEFLTYFQNEAQLEKSRLLSDRFSAERPKGSFSTLEIQRTEQGDSAMYLCASSPTSATQYFGPGTRLTVL.

In this sample, this clonotype turned up a few times. The chain has TRBV6-2 or TRBV6-3 and TRBJ2-4, with D perhaps matching TRBD1 or TRBD2 (6 bases each). Germline loops: CDR1 MNHEY, CDR2 SVGEGT. This CDR3 contains 15 residues. The germline V and J ends were trimmed by 8 bases and 7 bases, with 21 bases remaining between them. CDR3 in amino acids: CASGNRYREVNIQYF. The CDR3 coding sequence is TGTGCCAGCGGTAACCGTTACAGGGAGGTGAACATTCAGTACTTC.

This chain uses TRBV12-3 or TRBV12-4 with TRBJ2-6, with D possibly matching TRBD2 (6 bases). Trimming pared 6 bases from V and 2 bases from J, leaving 17 bases between. This CDR3 has 17 amino acids. The CDR3: CASRKRGGVAGANVLTF. DNA of the CDR3: TGTGCCAGCAGAAAGAGAGGAGGGGTCGCTGGGGCCAACGTCCTGACTTTC.

This clonotype was seen a few times. The chain carries TRBV7-6 and TRBJ2-3; the D gene is possibly TRBD1 (6 bases). Between the trimmed V and J ends, which lost 0 bases and 6 bases, there was a span of 10 bases. Germline V gene sequence: CDR1 SGHVS, CDR2 FNYEAQ. The CDR3 totals 14 residues. CDR3 amino acids: CASSLAGTLDTQYF. The CDR3, as DNA: TGTGCCAGCAGCTTAGCGGGGACACTGGATACGCAGTATTTT.